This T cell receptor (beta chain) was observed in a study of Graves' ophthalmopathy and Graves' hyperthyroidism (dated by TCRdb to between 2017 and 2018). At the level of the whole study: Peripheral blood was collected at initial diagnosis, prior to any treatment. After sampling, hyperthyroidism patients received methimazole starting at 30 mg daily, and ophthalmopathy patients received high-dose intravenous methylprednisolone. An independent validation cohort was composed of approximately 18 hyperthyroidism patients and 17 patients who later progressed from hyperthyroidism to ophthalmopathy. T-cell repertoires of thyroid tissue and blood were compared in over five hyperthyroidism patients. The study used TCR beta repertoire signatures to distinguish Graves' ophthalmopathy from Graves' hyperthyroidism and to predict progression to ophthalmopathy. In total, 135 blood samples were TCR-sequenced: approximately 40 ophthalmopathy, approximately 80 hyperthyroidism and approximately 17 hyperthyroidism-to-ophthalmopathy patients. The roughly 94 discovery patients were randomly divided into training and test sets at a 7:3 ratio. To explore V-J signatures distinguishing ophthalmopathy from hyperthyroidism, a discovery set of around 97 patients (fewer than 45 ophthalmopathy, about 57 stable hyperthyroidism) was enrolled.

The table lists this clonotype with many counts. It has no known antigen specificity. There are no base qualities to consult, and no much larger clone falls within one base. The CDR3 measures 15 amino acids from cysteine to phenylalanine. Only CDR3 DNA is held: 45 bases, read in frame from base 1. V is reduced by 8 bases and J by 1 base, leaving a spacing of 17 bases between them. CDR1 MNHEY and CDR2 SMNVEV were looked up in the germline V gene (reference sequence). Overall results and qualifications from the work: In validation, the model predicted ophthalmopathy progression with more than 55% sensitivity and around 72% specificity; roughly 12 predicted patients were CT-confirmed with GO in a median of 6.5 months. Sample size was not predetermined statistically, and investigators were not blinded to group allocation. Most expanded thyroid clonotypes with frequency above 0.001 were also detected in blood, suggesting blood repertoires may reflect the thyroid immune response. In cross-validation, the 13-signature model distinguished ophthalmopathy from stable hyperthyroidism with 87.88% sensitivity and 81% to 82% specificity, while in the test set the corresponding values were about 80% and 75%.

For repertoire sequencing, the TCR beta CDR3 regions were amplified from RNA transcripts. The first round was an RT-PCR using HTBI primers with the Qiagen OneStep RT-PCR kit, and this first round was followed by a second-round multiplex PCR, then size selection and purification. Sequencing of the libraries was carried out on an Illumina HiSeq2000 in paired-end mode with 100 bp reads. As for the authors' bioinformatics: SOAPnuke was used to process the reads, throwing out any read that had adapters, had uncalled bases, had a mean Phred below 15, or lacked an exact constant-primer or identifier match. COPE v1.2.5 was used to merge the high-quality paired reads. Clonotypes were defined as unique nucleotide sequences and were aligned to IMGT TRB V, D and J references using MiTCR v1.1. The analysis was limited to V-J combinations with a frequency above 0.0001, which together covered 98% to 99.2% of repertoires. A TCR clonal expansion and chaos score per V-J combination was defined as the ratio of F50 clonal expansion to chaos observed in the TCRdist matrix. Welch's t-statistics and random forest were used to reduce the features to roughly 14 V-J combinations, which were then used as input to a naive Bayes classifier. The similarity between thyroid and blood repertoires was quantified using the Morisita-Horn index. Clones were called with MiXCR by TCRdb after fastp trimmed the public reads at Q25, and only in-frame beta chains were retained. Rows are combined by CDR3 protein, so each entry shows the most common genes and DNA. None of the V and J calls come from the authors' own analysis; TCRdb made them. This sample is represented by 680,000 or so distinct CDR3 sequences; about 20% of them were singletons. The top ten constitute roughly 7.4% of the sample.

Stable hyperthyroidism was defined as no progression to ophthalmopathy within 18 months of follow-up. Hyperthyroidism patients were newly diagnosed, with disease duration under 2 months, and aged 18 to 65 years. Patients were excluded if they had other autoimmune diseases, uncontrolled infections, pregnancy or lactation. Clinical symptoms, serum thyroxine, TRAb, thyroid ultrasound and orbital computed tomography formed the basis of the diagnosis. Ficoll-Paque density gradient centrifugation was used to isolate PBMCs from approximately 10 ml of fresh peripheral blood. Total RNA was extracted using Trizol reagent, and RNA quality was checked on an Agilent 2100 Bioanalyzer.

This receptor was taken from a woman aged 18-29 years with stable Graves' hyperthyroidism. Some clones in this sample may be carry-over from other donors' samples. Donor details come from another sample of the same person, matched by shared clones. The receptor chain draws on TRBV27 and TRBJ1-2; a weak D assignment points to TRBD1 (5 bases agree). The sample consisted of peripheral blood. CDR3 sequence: CASGQTGGLNYGYTF. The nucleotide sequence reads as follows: TGTGCCAGCGGCCAAACCGGGGGACTTAACTATGGCTACACCTTC.